What follows describes a single T cell receptor beta chain. The source of the sample is a study of cytomegalovirus exposure and HLA in healthy donors. 13 Jbeta primers and 60 Vbeta primers were used for the PCR. Sequencing used immunoSEQ multiplex PCR; TCRdb keeps in-frame clones, though not all of them. The sample has about 200,000 clones; 79% are singletons. Sequenced sample: PBMCs. The sequence derives from a middle-aged man in good health and CMV-seronegative.

The CDR3 region is CASSLEGVVEKLFF. The CDR3 nucleotides are TGTGCCAGCAGTTTAGAGGGGGTAGTCGAAAAACTGTTTTTT. This sequence joins TRBV28 and TRBJ1-4, with D perhaps TRBD1 (6 bases). The CDR3 has 14 amino acids. Trimming removed 2 bases from V and 8 bases from J, with 12 bases in between. Germline V gene lookup returns CDR1 MDHEN and CDR2 SYDVKM.